This T cell receptor beta chain was identified during a study of radiotherapy plus CTLA-4 blockade in lung cancer. Overall study results and limits: The study found tumor-derived TCR clones expanded in blood after radiotherapy plus ipilimumab.

Details on this clone: Its cognate antigen is unknown.

TCRdb keeps only in-frame clones here, not all; method: immunoSEQ multiplex PCR. The sample includes approximately 28,000 clones, roughly 83% of them seen just once. CDR3 length: 16 residues. Germline assignment: CDR1 SGHRS and CDR2 YFSETQ. V was clipped by 4 bases and J by 4 bases; unmatched bases: 5. The specimen was peripheral blood, collected from a patient treated with radiotherapy plus ipilimumab. This chain connects TRBV5-1 to TRBJ2-5, with TRBD2 matching over 15 bases. The origin of this receptor is a human donor with non-small cell lung cancer that progressed on radiotherapy plus ipilimumab. As DNA, the CDR3 is TGCGCCAGCAGCCTAGGACTAGCGGGAGGGCCAGAGACCCAGTACTTC. Residues: CASSLGLAGGPETQYF.